A single sample is the source of the 16 T cell receptor beta chains below, sequenced in a study of shared clonotypes between healthy human individuals. TCRdb's table, derived via immunoSEQ multiplex PCR, lists solely in-frame clones and lacks some. The table has 730,000 or so clones, roughly 78% seen once; the top ten hold approximately 1.8%. Sequencing input: memory CD4+ T cells sorted from blood. Documented subset: CD45RA-negative fraction. The receptors derive from a woman between 25 and 40 years old in good health.

The rearrangement joins TRBV9 to TRBJ1-2; D possibly corresponds to TRBD1 (5 bases). The V gene's germline CDR1 is SGDLS and CDR2 YYNGEE. Trimming shortened V by 3 bases and J by 3 bases, and 9 bases separated the two germline ends. The CDR3 consists of 13 residues. As DNA, the CDR3 is TGTGCCAGCAGCGGACAGCGCTACTATGGCTACACCTTC. This encodes CASSGQRYYGYTF.

V and J are TRBV28 and TRBJ2-7; the D gene is possibly TRBD1 (6 bases). The V end was cut by 8 bases, the J end by 2 bases, with 13 bases between. CDR1 MDHEN and CDR2 SYDVKM come from the germline V gene. The CDR3 runs to 13 residues. CDR3: CASLNTGTYEQYF. The CDR3 nucleotides are TGTGCCAGCCTAAATACAGGGACCTACGAGCAGTACTTC. Looking up the rest from reference TRBV28 and TRBJ2-7 gives the full variable domain: DVKVTQSSRYLVKRTGEKVFLECVQDMDHENMFWYRQDPGLGLRLIYFSYDVKMKEKGDIPEGYSVSREKKERFSLILESASTNQTSMYLCASLNTGTYEQYFGPGTRLTVT.

This clone was seen ten or more times. The chain recombines TRBV5-4 with TRBJ1-1, with 7 bases lining up with TRBD1. The trim removed 3 bases at V and 1 base at J, leaving 3 bases unmatched. Germline V gene lookup returns CDR1 SGHNT and CDR2 YYREEE (reference sequence). This CDR3 contains 14 residues. The CDR3 reads CASSWDRANTEAFF. The CDR3 DNA reads as TGTGCCAGCAGCTGGGACAGAGCGAACACTGAAGCTTTCTTT. The full variable domain, rest sourced from reference TRBV5-4 and TRBJ1-1, is ETGVTQSPTHLIKTRGQQVTLRCSSQSGHNTVSWYQQALGQGPQFIFQYYREEENGRGNFPPRFSGLQFPNYSSELNVNALELDDSALYLCASSWDRANTEAFFGQGTRLTVV.

The rearrangement links TRBV28 to TRBJ2-3; D gene uncertain. Per germline, CDR1 MDHEN and CDR2 SYDVKM. There are 13 residues in the CDR3. The V end was cut by 7 bases, the J end by 0 bases, with 8 bases between. Written as DNA, the CDR3 is TGTGCCAGCATCTCGCGCAGCACAGATACGCAGTATTTT. This sequence encodes CASISRSTDTQYF.

The V and J genes are TRBV5-4 and TRBJ2-5, with TRBD2 as a possible D gene (6 bases). CDR1 is SGHNT, CDR2 YYREEE, per germline (reference sequence). V was trimmed by 5 bases and J by 5 bases, leaving 16 bases between them. The CDR3 is 14 amino acids. The CDR3 sequence is CASRSMGGGETQYF. The CDR3, as DNA: TGTGCCAGCAGATCGATGGGGGGAGGCGAGACCCAGTACTTC.

This clone occurred a few times. Other DNA sequences from this sample encode an identical CDR3 as well. The rearrangement links TRBV5-1 to TRBJ1-1; perhaps TRBD1 as D (5 bases). Germline V gene lookup returns CDR1 SGHRS and CDR2 YFSETQ. V dropped 4 bases and J dropped 1 base, with 11 bases sitting between them. CDR3 size: 14 residues. The CDR3: CASSLGTENTEAFF. The CDR3 DNA sequence: TGCGCCAGCAGCCTTGGGACGGAGAACACTGAAGCTTTCTTT.

This chain connects TRBV25-1 to TRBJ1-3; D call uncertain. CDR3 length: 15 residues. Germline lookup yields CDR1 MGHDK and CDR2 SYGVNS. V lost 1 base to trimming and J lost 0 bases, with 7 bases between them. The CDR3 nucleotides read TGTGCCAGCAGTGAATTGGGCAGCTCTGGAAACACCATATATTTT. Protein sequence: CASSELGSSGNTIYF. The full variable domain, in which reference TRBV25-1 and TRBJ1-3 provide the parts outside the CDR3, is EADIYQTPRYLVIGTGKKITLECSQTMGHDKMYWYQQDPGMELHLIHYSYGVNSTEKGDLSSESTVSRIRTEHFPLTLESARPSHTSQYLCASSELGSSGNTIYFGEGSWLTVV.

The rearrangement links TRBV10-3 to TRBJ2-7; the D is unclear. Germline lookup yields CDR1 ENHRY and CDR2 SYGVKD. The V end was cut by 2 bases, the J end by 6 bases, with 8 bases between. The CDR3 runs 12 residues. CDR3 in amino acids: CAISEIRLEQYF. DNA for the CDR3: TGTGCCATCAGTGAGATCCGACTCGAGCAGTACTTC.

The chain links TRBV5-1 to TRBJ2-1; D perhaps matches TRBD2 (7 bases). The V end was cut by 2 bases, the J end by 4 bases, with 16 bases between. CDR1 SGHRS and CDR2 YFSETQ come from the germline V gene. The CDR3 runs to 16 residues. The CDR3 sequence is CASSFSSAGQYNEQFF. DNA of the CDR3: TGCGCCAGCAGCTTCAGTTCAGCGGGACAATACAATGAGCAGTTCTTC.

The chain uses TRBV4-2 and TRBJ1-4; D ambiguous. Trimming removed 5 bases from V and 8 bases from J, with 15 bases in between. This CDR3 is built from 14 residues. Germline V gene data show CDR1 as LGHNA and CDR2 as YNFKEQ. The CDR3 spells CASSVGGLGEKLFF. The CDR3 coding sequence is TGTGCCAGCAGCGTTGGAGGGCTTGGGGAAAAACTGTTTTTT.

This chain uses TRBV27 with TRBJ2-1, with D perhaps assigned TRBD1 or TRBD2 (6 bases each). CDR1 is MNHEY and CDR2 is SMNVEV in the germline V gene (reference sequence). Trimming cost V 6 bases and J 4 bases, with 19 bases left between them. This CDR3 comprises 16 residues. The CDR3 nucleotides read TGTGCCAGCAGCATACAGGGACTCTCCCCTTACAATGAGCAGTTCTTC. As protein: CASSIQGLSPYNEQFF.

This clone turned up a few times. The chain couples TRBV15 to TRBJ1-5, with D possibly being TRBD1 (5 bases). The length of the CDR3 is 13 residues. Germline CDR1 and CDR2: LNHNV and YYDKDF (reference sequence). V was clipped by 5 bases and J by 10 bases, with 15 bases between them. The DNA for the CDR3 is TGTGCCACCAGCGGGGACCTCAGCCTACCCCAGCATTTT. Translation: CATSGDLSLPQHF. Variable domain in full (rest from reference TRBV15 and TRBJ1-5): DAMVIQNPRYQVTQFGKPVTLSCSQTLNHNVMYWYQQKSSQAPKLLFHYYDKDFNNEADTPDNFQSRRPNTSFCFLDIRSPGLGDTAMYLCATSGDLSLPQHFGDGTRLSIL.

The CDR3 protein is CASSRQNSNYGYTF. The CDR3 DNA follows: TGCGCCAGCAGCCGGCAGAACTCTAACTATGGCTACACCTTC. The chain links TRBV5-1 to TRBJ1-2; no clear D. The CDR3 has 14 amino acids. Trimming left V 4 bases short and J 0 bases short, with 10 bases between. Looked up from germline, CDR1 is SGHRS and CDR2 is YFSETQ.

The chain combines TRBV6-5 with TRBJ2-7; no definite D call. Germline V lookup: CDR1 MNHEY, CDR2 SVGAGI. The V end was cut by 4 bases, the J end by 5 bases, with 15 bases between. The CDR3 contains 14 residues. The CDR3 sequence is CASSSTQWWNEQYF. CDR3 bases: TGTGCCAGCAGTTCCACCCAGTGGTGGAACGAGCAGTACTTC.

The chain carries TRBV28 and TRBJ2-7; possibly TRBD1 for D (7 bases). Germline values: CDR1 MDHEN, CDR2 SYDVKM. This CDR3 comprises 16 residues. V lost 6 bases to trimming and J lost 5 bases, with 23 bases between them. CDR3: CASSSPPGEGGHEQYF. In nucleotides, the CDR3 is TGTGCCAGCAGCTCACCCCCGGGGGAAGGGGGCCACGAGCAGTACTTC.

This chain links TRBV6-5 with TRBJ2-1, with D unresolved. V dropped 8 bases and J dropped 3 bases, with 17 bases sitting between them. The CDR3 covers 15 residues. Per germline, CDR1 MNHEY and CDR2 SVGAGI. Written as DNA, the CDR3 is TGTGCCAGCCGTCCATGGCGTGGGATCTACAATGAGCAGTTCTTC. It codes for CASRPWRGIYNEQFF.